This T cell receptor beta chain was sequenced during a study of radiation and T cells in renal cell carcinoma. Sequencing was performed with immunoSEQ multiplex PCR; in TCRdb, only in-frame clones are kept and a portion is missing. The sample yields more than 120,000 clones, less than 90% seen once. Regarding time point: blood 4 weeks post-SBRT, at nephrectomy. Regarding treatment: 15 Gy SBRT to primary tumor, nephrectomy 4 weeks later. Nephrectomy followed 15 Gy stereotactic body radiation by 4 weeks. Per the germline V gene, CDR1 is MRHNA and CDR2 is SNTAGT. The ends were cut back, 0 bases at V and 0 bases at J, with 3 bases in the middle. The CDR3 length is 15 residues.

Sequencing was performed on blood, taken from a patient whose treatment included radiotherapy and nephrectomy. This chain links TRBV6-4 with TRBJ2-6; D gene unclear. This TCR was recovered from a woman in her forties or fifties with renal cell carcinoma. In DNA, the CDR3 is TGTGCCAGCAGTGACTCTAGCTCTGGGGCCAACGTCCTGACTTTC. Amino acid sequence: CASSDSSSGANVLTF.